This T cell receptor beta chain was identified during a study of T cells in Graves' hyperthyroidism and ophthalmopathy. This CDR3 has 15 residues. Trimming took off 5 bases at V and 7 bases at J, with 21 bases between the two ends. In germline, CDR1 is SEHNR, CDR2 FQNEAQ (reference sequence). This clonotype has a count of ten or more. From RNA transcripts, TCR beta CDR3 regions were amplified. HTBI primers were the set used in a first-round RT-PCR of the TCR CDR3. TCRdb processed the multiplex PCR reads anew with MiXCR; each CDR3 protein has one entry. Among roughly 600,000 distinct CDR3 sequences listed, more than 14% were seen once.

This TCR was recovered from a woman between 45 and 60 years old with Graves' ophthalmopathy. Sequencing was carried out using blood. This chain uses TRBV7-9 with TRBJ2-7, with D perhaps assigned TRBD1 or TRBD2 (5 bases each). This CDR3 reads CASSLAMGPSGEQYF. The DNA of the CDR3 is TGTGCCAGCAGCCTCGCAATGGGACCTTCGGGGGAGCAGTACTTC.